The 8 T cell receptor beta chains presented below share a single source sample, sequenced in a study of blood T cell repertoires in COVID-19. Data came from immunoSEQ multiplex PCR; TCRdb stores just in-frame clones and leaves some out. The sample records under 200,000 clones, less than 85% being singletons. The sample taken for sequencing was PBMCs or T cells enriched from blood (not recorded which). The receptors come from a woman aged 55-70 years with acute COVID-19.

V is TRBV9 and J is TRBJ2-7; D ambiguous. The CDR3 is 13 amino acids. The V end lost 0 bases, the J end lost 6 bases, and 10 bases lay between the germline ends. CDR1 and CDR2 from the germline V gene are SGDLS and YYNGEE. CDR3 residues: CASSVESGSEQYF. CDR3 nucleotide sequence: TGTGCCAGCAGCGTAGAATCAGGAAGCGAGCAGTACTTC.

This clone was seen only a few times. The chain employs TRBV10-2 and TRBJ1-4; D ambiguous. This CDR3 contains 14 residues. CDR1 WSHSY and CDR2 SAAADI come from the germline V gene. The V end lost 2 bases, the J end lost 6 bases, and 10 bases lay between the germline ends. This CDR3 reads CASSEPGLDEKLFF. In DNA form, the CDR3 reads TGCGCCAGCAGTGAGCCAGGCTTGGATGAAAAACTGTTTTTT.

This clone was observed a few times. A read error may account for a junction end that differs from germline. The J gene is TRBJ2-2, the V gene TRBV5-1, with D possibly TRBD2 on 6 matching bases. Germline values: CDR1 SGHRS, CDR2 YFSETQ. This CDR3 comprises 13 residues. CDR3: CASSPGWAGGLFF. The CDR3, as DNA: TGCGCCAGCAGCCCCGGATGGGCCGGGGGGCTGTTTTTT.

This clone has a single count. The CDR3 protein is CASKGVTNYGYTF. Written as DNA, the CDR3 is TGTGCCAGCAAGGGGGTTACTAACTATGGCTACACCTTC. This chain connects TRBV19 to TRBJ1-2, with a possible D match to TRBD1 (6 bases). Trimming removed 9 bases at V and 0 bases at J, with 11 bases between. The CDR3 sequence is 13 residues long. Germline CDR1 reads LNHDA; CDR2 reads SQIVND (reference sequence).

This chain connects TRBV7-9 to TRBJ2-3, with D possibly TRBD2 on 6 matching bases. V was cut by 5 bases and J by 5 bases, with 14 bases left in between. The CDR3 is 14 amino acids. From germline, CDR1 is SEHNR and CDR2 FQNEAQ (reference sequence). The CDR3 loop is CASSQPSGQDTQYF. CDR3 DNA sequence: TGTGCCAGCAGCCAGCCAAGCGGGCAAGATACGCAGTATTTT.

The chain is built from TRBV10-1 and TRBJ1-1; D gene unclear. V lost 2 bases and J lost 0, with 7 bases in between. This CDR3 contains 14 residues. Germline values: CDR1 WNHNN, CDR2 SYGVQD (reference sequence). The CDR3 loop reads CASSEKGVNTEAFF. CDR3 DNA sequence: TGCGCCAGCAGTGAGAAGGGAGTGAACACTGAAGCTTTCTTT.

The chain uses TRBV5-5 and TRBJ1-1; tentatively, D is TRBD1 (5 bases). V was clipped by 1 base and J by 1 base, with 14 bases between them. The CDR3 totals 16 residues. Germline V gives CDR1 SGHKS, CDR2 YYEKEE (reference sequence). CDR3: CASSLIGGTGNTEAFF. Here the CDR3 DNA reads TGTGCCAGCAGCTTGATCGGGGGTACGGGGAACACTGAAGCTTTCTTT. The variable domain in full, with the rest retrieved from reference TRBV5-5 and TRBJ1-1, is DAGVTQSPTHLIKTRGQQVTLRCSPISGHKSVSWYQQVLGQGPQFIFQYYEKEERGRGNFPDRFSARQFPNYSSELNVNALLLGDSALYLCASSLIGGTGNTEAFFGQGTRLTVV.

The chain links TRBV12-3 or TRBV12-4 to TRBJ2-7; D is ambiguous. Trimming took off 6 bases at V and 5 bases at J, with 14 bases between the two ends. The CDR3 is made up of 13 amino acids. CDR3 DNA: TGTGCCAGCAGGACGTCTGCCCGGGACGAGCAGTACTTC. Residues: CASRTSARDEQYF.